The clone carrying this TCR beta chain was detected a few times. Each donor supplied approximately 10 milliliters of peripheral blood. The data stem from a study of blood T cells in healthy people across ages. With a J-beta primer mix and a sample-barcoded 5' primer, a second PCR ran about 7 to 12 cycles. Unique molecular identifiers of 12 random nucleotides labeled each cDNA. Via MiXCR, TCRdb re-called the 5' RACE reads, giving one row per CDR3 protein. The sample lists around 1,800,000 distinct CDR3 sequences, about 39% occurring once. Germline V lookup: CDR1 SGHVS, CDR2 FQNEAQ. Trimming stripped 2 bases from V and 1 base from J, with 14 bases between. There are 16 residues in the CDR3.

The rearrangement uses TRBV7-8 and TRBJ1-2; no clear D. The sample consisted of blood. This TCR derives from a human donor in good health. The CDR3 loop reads CASSLLSSRNNYGYTF. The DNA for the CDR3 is TGTGCCAGCAGCTTATTATCTTCCAGAAATAACTATGGCTACACCTTC.